This T cell receptor (beta chain) was captured by sequencing in a study of breast tumors, draining lymph nodes, adjacent tissues. Overall study findings and caveats: The data were judged consistent with most tumor T cells coming from lymph node and expanding in tumor.

TCRdb reprocessed the multiplex PCR reads via MiXCR and lists one record per CDR3 protein. The table records approximately 210,000 distinct CDR3 sequences, about 30% of them present only once. The lymph nodes were axillary draining lymph nodes from breast cancer patients. This clonotype was recorded many times. Its target is not known. The sample comprised axillary lymph node tissue. The clonotype was recovered from a female donor with breast cancer. Some clones in this sample may be carry-over from other donors' samples.

The chain's CDR3 is CAISAEGGTGYGYTF. The CDR3 nucleotides are TGTGCCATCAGTGCGGAAGGGGGGACAGGCTATGGCTACACCTTC. The V call is TRBV10-3, the J call TRBJ1-2; 8 bases align to TRBD1. Trimming removed 4 bases from V and 4 bases from J; junction bases left unmatched: 8. The length of the CDR3 is 15 residues. Per germline, CDR1 ENHRY and CDR2 SYGVKD.